Each of the 9 T cell receptor beta chains below was sequenced from the same sample in a study of T cell clones after liver transplantation. Measured with immunoSEQ multiplex PCR; TCRdb has only the in-frame clones, and not every one. The repertoire includes tens of thousands of clones, approximately 87% of them detected once, and about 2.8% sits in the top ten. The material sequenced was CD4+ T cells from blood, taken at the 22-month timepoint. These receptors were obtained from a human patient who received a liver transplant. The graft donor may have given rise to some T cells.

V and J are TRBV7-2 and TRBJ2-3; tentatively, D is TRBD2 (5 bases). Trimming shortened V by 5 bases and J by 10 bases, and 19 bases separated the two germline ends. The germline V gene encodes CDR1 SGHTA and CDR2 FQGNSA. CDR3 length: 14 residues. Here the CDR3 DNA reads TGTGCCAGCAGCCCCGCTGGGAGTCTCGGTCCGCAGTATTTT. Amino acid sequence: CASSPAGSLGPQYF.

CDR3 sequence (DNA): TGCGCCAGCAGTCCAATCGACCCCCCCGAGCAGTACTTC. As protein: CASSPIDPPEQYF. The chain combines TRBV4-1 with TRBJ2-7; D gene uncertain. Germline V lookup: CDR1 MGHRA, CDR2 YSYEKL. V lost 6 bases, J lost 6 bases, and 15 bases lay in between. The CDR3 spans 13 residues.

The chain joins TRBV29-1 to TRBJ2-6, with no clear D. Germline CDR1 and CDR2: SQVTM and ANQGSEA. V gave up 4 bases and J gave up 3 bases, with 7 bases separating them. The CDR3 consists of 13 residues. The CDR3 DNA is TGCAGCGTTGGTATAGGTGGGGCCAACGTCCTGACTTTC. Residues: CSVGIGGANVLTF.

The V and J genes are TRBV7-2 and TRBJ2-7; D not resolved. Germline values: CDR1 SGHTA, CDR2 FQGNSA. Trimming took off 1 base at V and 2 bases at J, with 12 bases between the two ends. The CDR3 runs 15 residues. The CDR3 nucleotides are TGTGCCAGCAGCTTAGTCGGCGGCGGCGCCTACGAGCAGTACTTC. Residues: CASSLVGGGAYEQYF. The entire variable domain, with the rest obtained from reference TRBV7-2 and TRBJ2-7, is as follows: GAGVSQSPSNKVTEKGKDVELRCDPISGHTALYWYRQSLGQGLEFLIYFQGNSAPDKSGLPSDRFSAERTGGSVSTLTIQRTQQEDSAVYLCASSLVGGGAYEQYFGPGTRLTVT.

The chain employs TRBV5-1 and TRBJ2-3, with D possibly matching TRBD1 (7 bases). The germline V gene encodes CDR1 SGHRS and CDR2 YFSETQ. With 10 bases removed from V and 3 bases from J, the gap between germline ends came to 15 bases. This CDR3 comprises 13 residues. CDR3 sequence: CASGPGGTDTQYF. The CDR3 DNA is TGCGCCTCTGGGCCAGGGGGGACAGATACGCAGTATTTT.

This clone has just one count. The V and J genes are TRBV12-5 and TRBJ1-6; D gene uncertain. V shed 3 bases and J shed 7 bases, with 7 bases lying between them. The length of the CDR3 is 13 residues. Looked up from germline, CDR1 is LGHNT and CDR2 is FRNRAP. This CDR3 is CASGFPPNSPLHF. The CDR3 DNA is TGTGCTAGTGGTTTCCCTCCGAATTCACCCCTCCACTTT.

The V gene is TRBV2, the J gene TRBJ1-4; D unclear. The CDR3 runs 13 residues. Germline loops: CDR1 SNHLY, CDR2 FYNNEI. The germline V and J ends were trimmed by 10 bases and 6 bases, with 15 bases remaining between them. In DNA, the CDR3 is TGTGCCACCTCGATGGGGTCGGATGAAAAACTGTTTTTT. Translation gives CATSMGSDEKLFF.

The chain recombines TRBV19 with TRBJ1-1; a weak D match, TRBD1 (6 bases). The length of the CDR3 is 12 residues. Trimming removed 6 bases from V and 8 bases from J, with 13 bases in between. The germline V gene encodes CDR1 LNHDA and CDR2 SQIVND (reference sequence). CDR3: CASSPRTAEAFF. CDR3 nucleotide sequence: TGTGCCAGTAGCCCCAGGACAGCCGAAGCTTTCTTT.

The chain uses TRBV21-1 and TRBJ2-7. TRBV21-1 is annotated as a pseudogene. CDR3 size: 12 residues. The CDR3 spells CASSKCLYEQYF. The CDR3 DNA sequence: TGTGCCAGCAGCAAATGCCTCTACGAGCAGTACTTC.